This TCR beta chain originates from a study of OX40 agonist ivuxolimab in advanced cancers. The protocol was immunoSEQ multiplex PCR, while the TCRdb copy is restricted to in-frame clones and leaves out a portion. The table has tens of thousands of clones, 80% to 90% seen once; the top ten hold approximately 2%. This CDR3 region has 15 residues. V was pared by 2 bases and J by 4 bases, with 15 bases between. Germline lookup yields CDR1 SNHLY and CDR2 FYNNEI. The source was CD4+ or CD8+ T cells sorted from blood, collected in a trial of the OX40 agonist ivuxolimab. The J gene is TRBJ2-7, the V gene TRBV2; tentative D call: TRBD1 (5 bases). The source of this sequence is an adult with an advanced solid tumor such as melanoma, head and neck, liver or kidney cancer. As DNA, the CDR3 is TGTGCCAGCAGTGAAACGTGGGTTGGGGCTTACGAGCAGTACTTC. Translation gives CASSETWVGAYEQYF.